The clone carrying this T cell receptor (beta chain) was detected only a few times. What it binds is unknown. These data are taken from a study of CD8 T cells in ankylosing spondylitis. Notes on the study in general: Prior work had noted some motif variants in reactive arthritis blood and synovial fluid. Clones linked to disease, bearing a CD8+ phenotype, were relatively rare in peripheral blood. A TCR beta motif made of several highly homologous variants seemed typical of ankylosing spondylitis blood. As reported, disease-linked clones showed significant enrichment in matched ankylosing spondylitis synovial fluid.

TCRdb reprocessed the 5' RACE reads with MiXCR, giving one entry per CDR3 protein. The sample gives about 440,000 distinct CDR3 sequences, approximately 17% of which show up once; just over 1% is in the top ten. CDR1 and CDR2 from the germline V gene are DFQATT and SNEGSKA (reference sequence). V lost 0 bases and J 0 bases, leaving 14 bases between the germline ends. There are 16 residues in the CDR3. Specimen: blood, either unsorted or a sorted T cell fraction (not recorded which). The rearrangement joins TRBV20-1 to TRBJ1-1, with a possible D match to TRBD1 (6 bases). The source is a male donor with ankylosing spondylitis. The CDR3 sequence: CSARDGGRGVNTEAFF. In nucleotides, the CDR3 is TGCAGTGCTAGAGACGGAGGAAGGGGGGTGAACACTGAAGCTTTCTTT.